This T cell receptor (beta chain) was documented in a study of control samples from healthy donors and cancer patients. The table came from immunoSEQ multiplex PCR; TCRdb's copy has only in-frame clones and leaves some out. The sample has around 250,000 clones, about four fifths seen once. The V and J ends lost 3 bases and 2 bases, in that order; junction bases with no gene match: 2. The CDR3 runs 17 residues. Germline-derived CDR1 and CDR2 are SGHTA and FQGNSA. This chain joins TRBV7-2 and TRBJ2-4, with TRBD2 matching 15 bases. The receptor was isolated from a woman in her sixties with lung cancer. Sequenced input: PBMCs. DNA for the CDR3: TGTGCCAGCAGCTTTGGGACTAGCGGGGGGTCCAAAAACATTCAGTACTTC. Translation gives CASSFGTSGGSKNIQYF.